The rows below give T cell receptor beta chains drawn from one sample of a study of blood T cells in healthy people across ages. Using its own MiXCR run on the 5' RACE reads, TCRdb lists one record per CDR3 protein. The table lists over 1,500,000 distinct CDR3 sequences, around 48% of them singletons. Input material: blood. The receptors come from a woman aged 40 to 49 in good health. CDR3s include the opening cysteine and the closing phenylalanine or tryptophan. The order of the fields is V gene, J gene, CDR3 protein.

v_gene: TRBV20-1; j_gene: TRBJ1-1; CDR3aa: CSAAGIGAFF
v_gene: TRBV6-5; j_gene: TRBJ1-5; CDR3aa: CASSYSELQPQHF
v_gene: TRBV29-1; j_gene: TRBJ2-3; CDR3aa: CSVPRTGGFTDTQYF
v_gene: TRBV4-1; j_gene: TRBJ1-1; CDR3aa: CASSIDRVIWEENTEAFF
v_gene: TRBV5-1; j_gene: TRBJ2-1; CDR3aa: CASSLAGRGPSYNEQFF
v_gene: TRBV7-2; j_gene: TRBJ2-5; CDR3aa: CASSPSGGFSGETQYF
v_gene: TRBV6-2/TRBV6-3; j_gene: TRBJ2-5; CDR3aa: CASSYSKKKPRPKETQYF
v_gene: TRBV28; j_gene: TRBJ2-3; CDR3aa: CASRFSGLDTQYF
v_gene: TRBV13; j_gene: TRBJ2-5; CDR3aa: CASSLEPGTGNEQYF
v_gene: TRBV9; j_gene: TRBJ2-3; CDR3aa: CASSATRLTDTQYF